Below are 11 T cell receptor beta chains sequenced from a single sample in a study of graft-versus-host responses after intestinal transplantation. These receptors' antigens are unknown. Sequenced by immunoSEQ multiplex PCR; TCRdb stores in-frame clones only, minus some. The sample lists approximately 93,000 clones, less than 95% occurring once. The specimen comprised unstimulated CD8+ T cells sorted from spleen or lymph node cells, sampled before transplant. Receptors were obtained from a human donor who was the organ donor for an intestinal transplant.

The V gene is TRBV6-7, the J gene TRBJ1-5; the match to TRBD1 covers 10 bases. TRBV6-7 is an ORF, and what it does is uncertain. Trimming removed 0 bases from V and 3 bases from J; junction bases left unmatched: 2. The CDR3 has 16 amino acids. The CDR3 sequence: CASSYSGTGANQPQHF. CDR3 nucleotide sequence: TGTGCCAGCAGTTACTCCGGGACAGGGGCCAATCAGCCCCAGCATTTT.

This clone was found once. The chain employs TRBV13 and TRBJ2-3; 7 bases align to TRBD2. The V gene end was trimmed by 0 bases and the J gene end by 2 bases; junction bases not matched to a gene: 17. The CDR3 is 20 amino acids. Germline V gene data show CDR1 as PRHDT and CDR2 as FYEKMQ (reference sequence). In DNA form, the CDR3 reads TGTGCCAGCAGCTTAGGCCGGGATTCTTGGGAGGGCCTATTCACAGATACGCAGTATTTT. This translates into CASSLGRDSWEGLFTDTQYF.

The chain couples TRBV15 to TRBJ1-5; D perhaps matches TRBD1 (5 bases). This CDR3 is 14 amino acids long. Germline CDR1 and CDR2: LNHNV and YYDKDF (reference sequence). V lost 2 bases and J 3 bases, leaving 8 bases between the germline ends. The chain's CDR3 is CATSRTGFNQPQHF. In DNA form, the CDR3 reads TGTGCCACCAGCAGAACAGGATTCAATCAGCCCCAGCATTTT.

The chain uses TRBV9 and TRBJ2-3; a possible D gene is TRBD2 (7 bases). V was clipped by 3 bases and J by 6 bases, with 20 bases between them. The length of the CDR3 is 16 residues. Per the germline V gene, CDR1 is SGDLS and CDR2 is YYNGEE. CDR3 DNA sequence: TGTGCCAGCAGCGCGTTTGGCGGGGGCCCGGTGGATACGCAGTATTTT. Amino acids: CASSAFGGGPVDTQYF.

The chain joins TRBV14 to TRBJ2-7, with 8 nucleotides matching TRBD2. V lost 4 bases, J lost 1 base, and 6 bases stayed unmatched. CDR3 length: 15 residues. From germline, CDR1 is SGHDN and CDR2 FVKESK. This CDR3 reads CASSLGGGNSYEQYF. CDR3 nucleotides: TGTGCCAGCAGCCTCGGGGGGGGTAATTCCTACGAGCAGTACTTC.

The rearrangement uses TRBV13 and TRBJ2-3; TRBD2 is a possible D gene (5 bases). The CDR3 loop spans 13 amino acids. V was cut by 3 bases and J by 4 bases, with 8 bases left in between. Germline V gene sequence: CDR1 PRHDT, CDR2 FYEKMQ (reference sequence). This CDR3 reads CASSLTRADTQYF. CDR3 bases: TGTGCCAGCAGCTTGACGAGGGCAGATACGCAGTATTTT.

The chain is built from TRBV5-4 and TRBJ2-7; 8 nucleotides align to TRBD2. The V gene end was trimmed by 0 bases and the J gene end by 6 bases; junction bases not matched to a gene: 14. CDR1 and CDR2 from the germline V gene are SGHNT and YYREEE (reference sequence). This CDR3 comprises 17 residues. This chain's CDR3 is CASSLATGGPILSEQYF. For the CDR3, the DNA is TGTGCCAGCAGCTTGGCTACGGGAGGGCCGATCCTCTCCGAGCAGTACTTC.

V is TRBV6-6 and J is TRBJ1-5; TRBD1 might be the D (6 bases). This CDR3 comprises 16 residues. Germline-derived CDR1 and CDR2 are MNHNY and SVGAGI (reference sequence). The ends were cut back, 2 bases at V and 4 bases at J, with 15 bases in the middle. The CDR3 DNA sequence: TGTGCCAGCAGTTACCCCCGGGGGGCAGAGAATCAGCCCCAGCATTTT. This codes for CASSYPRGAENQPQHF.

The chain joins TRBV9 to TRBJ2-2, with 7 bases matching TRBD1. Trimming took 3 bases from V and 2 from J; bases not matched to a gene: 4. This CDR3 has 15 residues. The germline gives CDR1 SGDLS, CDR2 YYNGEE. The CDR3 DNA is TGTGCCAGCAGCGCCGGGGACAGAAACACCGGGGAGCTGTTTTTT. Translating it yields CASSAGDRNTGELFF.

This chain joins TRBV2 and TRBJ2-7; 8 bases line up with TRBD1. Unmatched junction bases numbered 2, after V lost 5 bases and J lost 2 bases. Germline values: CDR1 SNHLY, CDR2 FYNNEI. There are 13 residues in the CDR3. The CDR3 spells CASSPDRAYEQYF. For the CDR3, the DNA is TGTGCCAGCAGTCCGGACAGGGCCTACGAGCAGTACTTC.

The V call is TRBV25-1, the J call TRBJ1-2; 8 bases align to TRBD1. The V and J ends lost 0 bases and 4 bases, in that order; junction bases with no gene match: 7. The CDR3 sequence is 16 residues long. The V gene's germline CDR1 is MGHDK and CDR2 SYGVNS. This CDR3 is CASSEYMAGGSYGYTF. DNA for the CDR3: TGTGCCAGCAGTGAATATATGGCAGGGGGCTCCTATGGCTACACCTTC.